Listed here are 7 T cell receptor beta chains from one sample, sequenced in a study of cytomegalovirus exposure and HLA in healthy donors. The study ran its PCR with 60 Vbeta and 13 Jbeta primers. Libraries were prepared by immunoSEQ multiplex PCR; TCRdb keeps only in-frame clonotypes and omits some of them. In the table there are about 92,000 clones, 84% of which are singletons. Sample: PBMCs. Source of these receptors: a woman between 18 and 30 years old in good health and CMV-seropositive.

The gene calls are TRBV27 and TRBJ1-5; D ambiguous. The length of the CDR3 is 18 residues. CDR1 is MNHEY and CDR2 is SMNVEV in the germline V gene (reference sequence). Trimming stripped 1 base from V and 6 bases from J, with 22 bases between. In DNA form, the CDR3 reads TGTGCCAGCAGTTTATTGGGTGTGGGAGGATCAAGTGCTCAGCCCCAGCATTTT. Translation gives CASSLLGVGGSSAQPQHF.

The J gene is TRBJ1-5, the V gene TRBV19; no definite D call. The germline V gene has CDR1 LNHDA and CDR2 SQIVND (reference sequence). This CDR3 comprises 15 residues. V gave up 1 base and J gave up 0 bases, with 7 bases separating them. CDR3 protein: CASSIGSYSNQPQHF. As DNA, the CDR3 is TGTGCCAGTAGTATAGGGAGTTATAGCAATCAGCCCCAGCATTTT.

V and J are TRBV29-1 and TRBJ1-1, with unresolved D. Germline CDR1 and CDR2: SQVTM and ANQGSEA. Deletions cut 3 bases from V and 3 bases from J, with 11 bases between. This CDR3 comprises 13 residues. CDR3 amino acids: CSVERVLDTEAFF. The CDR3 nucleotides are TGCAGCGTTGAGCGTGTCCTGGACACTGAAGCTTTCTTT.

The chain is built from TRBV6-5 and TRBJ2-1; TRBD2 is a possible D gene (7 bases). Germline assignment: CDR1 MNHEY and CDR2 SVGAGI. The CDR3 is made up of 16 amino acids. V gave up 0 bases and J gave up 4 bases, with 13 bases separating them. CDR3 in DNA: TGTGCCAGCAGTTACTCGGGGGGGGCGGTTTACAATGAGCAGTTCTTC. Translation: CASSYSGGAVYNEQFF.

V and J are TRBV27 and TRBJ2-3; 8 bases are a match to TRBD1. In germline, CDR1 is MNHEY, CDR2 SMNVEV (reference sequence). The CDR3 is 15 amino acids. Trimming at V came to 2 bases and at J to 0 bases, leaving 1 base not matched to a gene. CDR3 amino acids: CASSLQGASTDTQYF. As DNA, the CDR3 is TGTGCCAGCAGTTTACAGGGGGCGAGCACAGATACGCAGTATTTT.

The chain employs TRBV5-1 and TRBJ2-7, with 8 bases matching TRBD1. This CDR3 is built from 14 residues. CDR1 and CDR2 from the germline V gene are SGHRS and YFSETQ. Germline trimming cut 4 bases from V and 1 base from J; bases unmatched to any gene: 4. CDR3 sequence: CASSGGQGSYEQYF. CDR3 nucleotide sequence: TGCGCCAGCAGCGGCGGACAGGGATCCTACGAGCAGTACTTC.

This clone was detected only once. The chain couples TRBV4-2 to TRBJ2-6, with D possibly matching TRBD1 (5 bases). The CDR3 spans 17 residues. Germline values: CDR1 LGHNA, CDR2 YNFKEQ. V lost 2 bases to trimming and J lost 0 bases, with 11 bases between them. The CDR3 sequence: CASSQSLQGSGANVLTF. CDR3 coding DNA: TGTGCCAGCAGCCAAAGCCTCCAGGGCTCTGGGGCCAACGTCCTGACTTTC.